This is a list of T cell receptor beta chains from one sample in a study of control samples from healthy donors and cancer patients. The table came from immunoSEQ multiplex PCR; TCRdb's copy has only in-frame clones and leaves some out. The table has under 65,000 clones, about nine tenths seen once. Material: PBMCs. The origin of the receptors is a woman between 45 and 65 years old with colorectal cancer. The CDR3 runs from the conserved cysteine through the conserved F or W. The D gene is left open where the match is weak. Some rows mark clone size as missing; the rest say once, few, many or name a class of expanded clone.

NA	NA	TRBV6-2/TRBV6-3	TRBJ1-6	CASSYPQGGSTLHF	TGTGCCAGCAGTTACCCACAAGGGGGATCTACCCTCCACTTT
NA	NA	TRBV5-4	TRBJ2-1	CVSSFGGGRNEQFF	TGTGTCAGCAGCTTTGGTGGGGGGCGAAATGAGCAGTTCTTC
NA	TRBD1	TRBV5-5	TRBJ1-4	CASSPAGQGVSREKLFF	TGTGCCAGCAGTCCCGCGGGACAGGGAGTAAGTCGGGAAAAACTGTTTTTT
NA	NA	TRBV19	TRBJ2-7	CASSTGLLMGPSYEQYF	TGTGCCAGTAGTACGGGACTCTTAATGGGTCCCTCCTACGAGCAGTACTTC
NA	TRBD2	TRBV11-3	TRBJ2-1	CASSSPGGPTYNEQFF	TGTGCCAGCAGCTCCCCGGGGGGGCCGACCTACAATGAGCAGTTCTTC
NA	NA	TRBV9	TRBJ2-2	CASSADTNTGELFF	TGTGCCAGCAGCGCAGATACGAACACCGGGGAGCTGTTTTTT
NA	TRBD1	TRBV7-3	TRBJ2-1	CASSPNRQGDEQFF	TGTGCCAGCAGCCCGAACCGACAGGGCGATGAGCAGTTCTTC
NA	NA	TRBV9	TRBJ1-1	CASSVSRGSPAEAFF	TGTGCCAGCAGCGTATCTCGGGGGTCTCCTGCTGAAGCTTTCTTT
once	TRBD1	TRBV5-1	TRBJ1-1	CASTTGVYTEAFF	TGCGCCAGCACGACAGGGGTTTACACTGAAGCTTTCTTT
NA	NA	TRBV5-1	TRBJ2-6	CASSEGRHSGANVLTF	TGCGCCAGCAGCGAGGGACGGCACTCTGGGGCCAACGTCCTGACTTTC
NA	NA	TRBV7-8	TRBJ1-1	CASSPQANTEAFF	TGTGCCAGCAGCCCGCAGGCCAACACTGAAGCTTTCTTT
NA	NA	TRBV11-2	TRBJ1-4	CASSLDLDSGLEKLFF	TGTGCCAGCAGCTTAGATCTCGACAGTGGGCTTGAAAAACTGTTTTTT
NA	TRBD1	TRBV6-5	TRBJ2-7	CASSPGQGHYEQYF	TGTGCCAGCAGCCCGGGACAGGGACACTACGAGCAGTACTTC
NA	TRBD1	TRBV29-1	TRBJ1-4	CSVARGENEKLFF	TGCAGCGTCGCCAGGGGGGAAAATGAAAAACTGTTTTTT
NA	TRBD1	TRBV19	TRBJ2-3	CASSPQRDREADTQYF	TGTGCCAGTAGTCCCCAAAGGGACAGGGAGGCAGATACGCAGTATTTT
NA	NA	TRBV6-6	TRBJ2-3	CATSQISVADTQYF	TGTGCCACCAGTCAGATTTCAGTGGCAGATACGCAGTATTTT
NA	NA	TRBV11-2	TRBJ1-3	CASSLGADSGNTIYF	TGTGCCAGCAGCTTAGGGGCCGACTCTGGAAACACCATATATTTT
NA	NA	TRBV5-1	TRBJ1-1	CASSFSENTEAFF	TGCGCCAGCAGCTTTTCAGAGAACACTGAAGCTTTCTTT
once	NA	TRBV5-4	TRBJ2-7	CASSLSQGIPYEQYF	TGTGCCAGCAGCTTGTCACAGGGAATACCCTACGAGCAGTACTTC
NA	TRBD2	TRBV5-1	TRBJ2-5	CASSYSGGDETQYF	TGCGCCAGCAGCTATAGCGGGGGGGACGAGACCCAGTACTTC
NA	TRBD2	TRBV9	TRBJ2-5	CASSAVAGGPGETQYF	TGTGCCAGCAGCGCCGTAGCGGGGGGGCCAGGAGAGACCCAGTACTTC
NA	TRBD1	TRBV11-1	TRBJ2-7	CASSLVDRGSYEQYF	TGTGCCAGCAGCTTAGTGGACAGGGGTTCCTACGAGCAGTACTTC
NA	NA	TRBV15	TRBJ2-5	CATSRGTVGETQYF	TGTGCCACCAGCAGAGGGACGGTAGGAGAGACCCAGTACTTC
NA	TRBD2	TRBV6-1	TRBJ2-5	CASSVGLAGSGAETQYF	TGTGCCAGCAGTGTTGGACTAGCGGGATCTGGGGCGGAGACCCAGTACTTC
NA	NA	TRBV19	TRBJ2-1	CASSATADNEQFF	TGTGCCAGTAGTGCGACAGCGGACAATGAGCAGTTCTTC
NA	NA	TRBV19	TRBJ2-3	CASSPLGGTDTQYF	TGTGCCAGTAGTCCTCTTGGCGGCACAGATACGCAGTATTTT
NA	NA	TRBV19	TRBJ1-2	CASSIGRGVLTF	TGTGCCAGTAGTATAGGCCGGGGCGTGCTCACCTTC
NA	TRBD1	TRBV10-3	TRBJ2-5	CAISESGDRGPETQYF	TGTGCCATCAGTGAGTCAGGAGACAGGGGCCCAGAGACCCAGTACTTC
NA	TRBD2	TRBV5-8	TRBJ2-7	CASSFGRAYYSYEQYF	TGTGCCAGCAGCTTTGGGAGGGCATATTACTCCTACGAGCAGTACTTC
NA	TRBD2	TRBV7-9	TRBJ2-2	CASSLAGGNTGELFF	TGTGCCAGCAGCCTAGCGGGAGGGAACACCGGGGAGCTGTTTTTT
NA	NA	TRBV12-3/TRBV12-4	TRBJ2-1	CASSLVHDNEQFF	TGTGCCAGCAGTTTGGTTCACGACAATGAGCAGTTCTTC
NA	NA	TRBV14	TRBJ2-1	CASSPVDSYNEQFF	TGTGCCAGCAGTCCCGTTGACTCGTACAATGAGCAGTTCTTC
NA	TRBD2	TRBV5-1	TRBJ2-3	CASSAGDNGHTQYF	TGCGCCAGCAGCGCGGGAGATAATGGGCATACGCAGTATTTT
NA	TRBD1	TRBV10-3	TRBJ2-7	CAISGRTGRYEQYF	TGTGCCATCAGTGGAAGGACAGGGAGGTACGAGCAGTACTTC
NA	NA	TRBV3-1/TRBV3-2	TRBJ2-1	CASSQASYNEQFF	TGTGCCAGCAGCCAAGCTAGTTACAATGAGCAGTTCTTC
NA	NA	TRBV5-6	TRBJ2-7	CASSLATYREQYF	TGTGCCAGCAGCTTGGCGACATATCGGGAGCAGTACTTC
NA	TRBD1	TRBV19	TRBJ2-7	CASSTGQGPYEQYF	TGTGCCAGTAGTACCGGACAGGGGCCCTACGAGCAGTACTTC